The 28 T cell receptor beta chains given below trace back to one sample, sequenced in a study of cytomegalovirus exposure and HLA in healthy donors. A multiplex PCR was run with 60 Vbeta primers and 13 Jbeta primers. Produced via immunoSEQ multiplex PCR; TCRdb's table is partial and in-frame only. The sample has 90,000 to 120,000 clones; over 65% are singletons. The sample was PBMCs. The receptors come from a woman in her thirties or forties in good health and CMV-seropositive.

The CDR3 loop is CASRGTGGGYEQYF. In nucleotides, the CDR3 is TGTGCCAGCAGAGGGACAGGGGGTGGATACGAGCAGTACTTC. This chain connects TRBV6-1 to TRBJ2-7, with TRBD1 identical over 11 bases. Germline values: CDR1 MNHNS, CDR2 SASEGT. After removal of 6 bases from V and 4 bases from J, the junction contained 5 bases not matched to a gene. This CDR3 is 14 amino acids long.

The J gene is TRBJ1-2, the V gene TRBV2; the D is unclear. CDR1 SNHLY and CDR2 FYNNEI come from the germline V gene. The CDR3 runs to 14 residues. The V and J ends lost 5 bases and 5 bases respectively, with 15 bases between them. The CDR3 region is CASSLGRTLYGYTF. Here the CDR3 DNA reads TGTGCCAGCAGTCTGGGCAGAACCCTTTATGGCTACACCTTC.

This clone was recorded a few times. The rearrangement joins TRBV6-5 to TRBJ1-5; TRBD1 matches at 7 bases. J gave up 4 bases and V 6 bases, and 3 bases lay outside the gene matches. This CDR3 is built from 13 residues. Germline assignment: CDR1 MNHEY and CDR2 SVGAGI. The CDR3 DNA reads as TGTGCCAGCAGCCCAGGGGGGAATCAGCCCCAGCATTTT. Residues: CASSPGGNQPQHF.

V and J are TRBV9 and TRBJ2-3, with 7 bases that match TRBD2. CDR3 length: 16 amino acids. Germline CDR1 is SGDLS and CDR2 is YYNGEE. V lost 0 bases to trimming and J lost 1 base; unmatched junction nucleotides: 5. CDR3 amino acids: CASSVEVAGRTDTQYF. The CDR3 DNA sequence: TGTGCCAGCAGCGTAGAGGTAGCGGGTCGCACAGATACGCAGTATTTT.

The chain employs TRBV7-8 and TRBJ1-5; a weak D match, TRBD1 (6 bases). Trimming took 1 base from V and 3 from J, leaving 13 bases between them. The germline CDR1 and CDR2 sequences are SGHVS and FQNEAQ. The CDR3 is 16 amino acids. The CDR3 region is CASSLVGRGINQPQHF. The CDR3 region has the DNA TGTGCCAGCAGCTTAGTAGGCAGGGGTATCAATCAGCCCCAGCATTTT.

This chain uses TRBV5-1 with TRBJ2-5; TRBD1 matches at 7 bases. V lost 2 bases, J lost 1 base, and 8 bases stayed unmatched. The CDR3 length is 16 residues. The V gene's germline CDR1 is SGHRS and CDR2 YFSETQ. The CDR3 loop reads CASSFPGQRPQETQYF. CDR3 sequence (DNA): TGCGCCAGCAGCTTCCCGGGACAGAGACCCCAAGAGACCCAGTACTTC.

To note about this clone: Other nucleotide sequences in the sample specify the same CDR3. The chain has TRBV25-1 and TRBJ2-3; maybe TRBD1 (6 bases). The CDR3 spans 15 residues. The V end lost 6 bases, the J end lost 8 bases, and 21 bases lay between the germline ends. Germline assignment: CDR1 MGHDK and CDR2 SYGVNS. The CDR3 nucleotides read TGTGCCAGCAGAATAGGTGGGGGCCCACAGGGTACGCAGTATTTT. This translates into CASRIGGGPQGTQYF.

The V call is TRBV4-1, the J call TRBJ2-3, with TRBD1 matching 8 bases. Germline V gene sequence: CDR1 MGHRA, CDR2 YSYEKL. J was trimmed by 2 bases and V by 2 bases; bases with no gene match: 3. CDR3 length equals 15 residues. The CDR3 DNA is TGCGCCAGCAGCCAACAGGGGGCCATCACAGATACGCAGTATTTT. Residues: CASSQQGAITDTQYF.

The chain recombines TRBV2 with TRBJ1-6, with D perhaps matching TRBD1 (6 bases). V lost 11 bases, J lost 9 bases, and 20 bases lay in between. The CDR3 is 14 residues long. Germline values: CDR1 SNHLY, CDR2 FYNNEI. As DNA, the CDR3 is TGTGCCGGCCAGGGGTCCACCATAGGTTCACCCCTCCACTTT. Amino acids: CAGQGSTIGSPLHF.

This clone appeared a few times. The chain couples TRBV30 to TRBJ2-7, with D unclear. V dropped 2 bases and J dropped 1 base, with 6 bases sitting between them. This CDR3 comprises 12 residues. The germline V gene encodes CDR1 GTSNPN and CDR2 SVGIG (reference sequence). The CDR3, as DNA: TGTGCCTGGAGTCCAATTTCCTACGAGCAGTACTTC. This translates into CAWSPISYEQYF.

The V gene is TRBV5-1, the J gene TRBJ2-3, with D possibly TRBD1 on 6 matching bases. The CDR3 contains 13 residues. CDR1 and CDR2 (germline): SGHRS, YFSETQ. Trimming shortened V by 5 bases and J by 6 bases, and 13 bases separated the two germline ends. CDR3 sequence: CASRQAGEDTQYF. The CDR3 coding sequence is TGCGCCAGCAGACAAGCAGGGGAGGATACGCAGTATTTT.

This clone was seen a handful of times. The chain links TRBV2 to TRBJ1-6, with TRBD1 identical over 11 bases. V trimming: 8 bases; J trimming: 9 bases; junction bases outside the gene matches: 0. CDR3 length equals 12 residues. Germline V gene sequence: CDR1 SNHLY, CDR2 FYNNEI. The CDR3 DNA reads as TGTGCCAGCGGACAGGGGGCTTCACCCCTCCACTTT. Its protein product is CASGQGASPLHF. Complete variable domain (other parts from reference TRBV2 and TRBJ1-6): EPEVTQTPSHQVTQMGQEVILRCVPISNHLYFYWYRQILGQKVEFLVSFYNNEISEKSEIFDDQFSVERPDGSNFTLKIRSTKLEDSAMYFCASGQGASPLHFGNGTRLTVT.

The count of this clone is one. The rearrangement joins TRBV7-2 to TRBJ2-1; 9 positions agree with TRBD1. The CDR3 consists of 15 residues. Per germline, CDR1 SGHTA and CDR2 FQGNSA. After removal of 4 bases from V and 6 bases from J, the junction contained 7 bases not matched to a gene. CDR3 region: CASSWGQGLGNEQFF. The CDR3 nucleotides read TGTGCCAGCAGCTGGGGACAGGGTCTCGGCAATGAGCAGTTCTTC.

The CDR3 DNA follows: TGTGCCAGCAGCTTGGGGGACAGGGTCGGCGATGGCTACACCTTC. Translation gives CASSLGDRVGDGYTF. This rearrangement joins TRBV5-5 to TRBJ1-2; 9 nucleotides match TRBD1. The CDR3 has 15 residues. In germline, CDR1 is SGHKS, CDR2 YYEKEE (reference sequence). The ends lost 0 bases at V and 6 bases at J; junction bases unmatched: 6.

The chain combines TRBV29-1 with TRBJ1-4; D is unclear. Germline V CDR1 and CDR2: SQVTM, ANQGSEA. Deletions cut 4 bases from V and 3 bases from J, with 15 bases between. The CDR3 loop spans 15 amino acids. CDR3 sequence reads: CSVAWTGTANEKLFF. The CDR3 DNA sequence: TGCAGCGTTGCTTGGACGGGAACAGCTAATGAAAAACTGTTTTTT.

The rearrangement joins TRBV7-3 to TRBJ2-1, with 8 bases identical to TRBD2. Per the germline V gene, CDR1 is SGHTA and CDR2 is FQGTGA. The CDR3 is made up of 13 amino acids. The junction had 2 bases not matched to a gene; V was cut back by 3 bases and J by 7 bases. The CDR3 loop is CASSFQRGNEQFF. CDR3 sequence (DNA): TGTGCCAGCAGCTTCCAGCGGGGGAATGAGCAGTTCTTC.

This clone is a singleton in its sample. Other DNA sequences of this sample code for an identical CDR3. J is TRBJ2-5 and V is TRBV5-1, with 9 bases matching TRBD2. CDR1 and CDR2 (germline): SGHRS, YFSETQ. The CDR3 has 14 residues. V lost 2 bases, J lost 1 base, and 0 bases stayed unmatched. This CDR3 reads CASSFSGGQETQYF. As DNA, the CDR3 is TGCGCCAGCAGCTTTAGCGGGGGCCAAGAGACCCAGTACTTC.

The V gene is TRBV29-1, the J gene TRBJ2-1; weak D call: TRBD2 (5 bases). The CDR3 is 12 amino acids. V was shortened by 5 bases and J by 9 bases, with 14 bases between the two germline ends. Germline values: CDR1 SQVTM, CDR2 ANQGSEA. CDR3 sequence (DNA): TGCAGCGTTCTTCTGGAGGTTCGTGAGCAGTTCTTC. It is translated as CSVLLEVREQFF.

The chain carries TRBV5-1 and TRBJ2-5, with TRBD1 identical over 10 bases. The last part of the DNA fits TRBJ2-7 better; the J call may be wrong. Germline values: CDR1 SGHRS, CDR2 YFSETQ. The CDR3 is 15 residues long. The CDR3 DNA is TGCGCCAGCAGCGTAACAGGACAGGGGGCCTACGAGCAGTACTTC. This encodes CASSVTGQGAYEQYF.

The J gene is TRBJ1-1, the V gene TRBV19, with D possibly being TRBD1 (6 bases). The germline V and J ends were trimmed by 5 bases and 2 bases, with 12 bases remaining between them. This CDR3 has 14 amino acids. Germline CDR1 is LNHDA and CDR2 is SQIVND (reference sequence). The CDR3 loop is CASSWGTRNTEAFF. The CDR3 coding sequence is TGTGCCAGTAGTTGGGGGACAAGAAACACTGAAGCTTTCTTT.

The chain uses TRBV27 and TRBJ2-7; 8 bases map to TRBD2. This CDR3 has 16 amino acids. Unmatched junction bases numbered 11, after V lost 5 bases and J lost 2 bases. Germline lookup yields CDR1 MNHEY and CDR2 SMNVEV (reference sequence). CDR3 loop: CASSRRRAGVPYEQYF. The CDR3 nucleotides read TGTGCCAGCAGTCGCCGGCGAGCGGGAGTTCCCTACGAGCAGTACTTC.

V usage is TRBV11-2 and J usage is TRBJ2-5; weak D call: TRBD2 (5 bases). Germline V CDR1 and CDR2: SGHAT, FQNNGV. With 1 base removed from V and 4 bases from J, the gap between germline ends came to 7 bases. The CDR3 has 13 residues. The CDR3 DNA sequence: TGTGCCAGCAGCTTAGTAGAGGGAGAGACCCAGTACTTC. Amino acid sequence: CASSLVEGETQYF.

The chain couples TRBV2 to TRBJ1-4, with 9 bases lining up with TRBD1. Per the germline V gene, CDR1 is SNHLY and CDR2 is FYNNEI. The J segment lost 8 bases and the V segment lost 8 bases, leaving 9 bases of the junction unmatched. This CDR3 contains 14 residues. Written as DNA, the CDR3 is TGTGCCAGCGGAGGAAGGACAGGGGAGGAAAAACTGTTTTTT. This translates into CASGGRTGEEKLFF.

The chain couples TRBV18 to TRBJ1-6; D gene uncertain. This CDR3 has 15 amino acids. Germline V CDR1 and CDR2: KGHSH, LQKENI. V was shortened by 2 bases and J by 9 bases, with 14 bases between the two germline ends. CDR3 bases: TGTGCCAGCTCACCAAACGGCCGGGGTGGTTCACCCCTCCACTTT. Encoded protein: CASSPNGRGGSPLHF.

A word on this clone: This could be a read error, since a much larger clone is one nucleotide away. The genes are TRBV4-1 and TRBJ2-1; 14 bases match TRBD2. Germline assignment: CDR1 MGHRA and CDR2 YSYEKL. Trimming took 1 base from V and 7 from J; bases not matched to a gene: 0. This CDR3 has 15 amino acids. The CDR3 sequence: CASSQGLAGGNEQFF. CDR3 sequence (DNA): TGCGCCAGCAGCCAAGGACTAGCGGGGGGGAATGAGCAGTTCTTC.

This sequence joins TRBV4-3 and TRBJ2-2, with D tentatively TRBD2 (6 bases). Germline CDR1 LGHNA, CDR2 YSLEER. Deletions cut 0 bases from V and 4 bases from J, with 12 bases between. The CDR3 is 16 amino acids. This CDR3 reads CASSQETTEGTGELFF. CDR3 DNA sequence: TGCGCCAGCAGCCAAGAGACGACGGAGGGCACCGGGGAGCTGTTTTTT.

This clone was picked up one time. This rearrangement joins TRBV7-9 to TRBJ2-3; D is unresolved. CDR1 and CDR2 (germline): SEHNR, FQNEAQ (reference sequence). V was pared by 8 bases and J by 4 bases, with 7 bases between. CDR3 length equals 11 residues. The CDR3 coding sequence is TGTGCCAGCTTTGTAGCAGATACGCAGTATTTT. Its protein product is CASFVADTQYF.

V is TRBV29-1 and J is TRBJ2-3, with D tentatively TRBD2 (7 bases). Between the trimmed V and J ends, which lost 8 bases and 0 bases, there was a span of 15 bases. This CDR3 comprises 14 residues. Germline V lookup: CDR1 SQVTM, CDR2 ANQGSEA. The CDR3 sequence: CSLSGGGSTDTQYF. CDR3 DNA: TGCAGCTTATCGGGGGGCGGAAGCACAGATACGCAGTATTTT.